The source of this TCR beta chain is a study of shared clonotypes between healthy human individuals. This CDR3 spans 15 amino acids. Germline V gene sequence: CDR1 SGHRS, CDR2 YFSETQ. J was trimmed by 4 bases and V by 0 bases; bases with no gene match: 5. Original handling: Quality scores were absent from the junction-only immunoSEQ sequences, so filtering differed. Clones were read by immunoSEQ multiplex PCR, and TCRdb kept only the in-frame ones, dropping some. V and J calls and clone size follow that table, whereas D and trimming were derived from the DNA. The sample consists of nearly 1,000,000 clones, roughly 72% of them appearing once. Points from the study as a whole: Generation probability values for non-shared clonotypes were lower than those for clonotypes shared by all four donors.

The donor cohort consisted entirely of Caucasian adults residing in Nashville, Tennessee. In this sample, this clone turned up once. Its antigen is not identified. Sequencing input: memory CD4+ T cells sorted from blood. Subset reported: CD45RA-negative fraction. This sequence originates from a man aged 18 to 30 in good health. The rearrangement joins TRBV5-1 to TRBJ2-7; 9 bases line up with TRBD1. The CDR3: CASSLATGGFYEQYF. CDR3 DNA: TGCGCCAGCAGCTTGGCTACAGGGGGCTTTTACGAGCAGTACTTC.